The 26 T cell receptor beta chains in this list originate from one sample, sequenced in a study of Ad26.COV2.S vaccination and SARS-CoV-2 variants. Method: immunoSEQ multiplex PCR; TCRdb's copy keeps in-frame clones and lacks some. The table lists 350,000 to 450,000 clones, 70% to 90% of them singletons. Described treatment: roughly 19 received Ad26.COV2.S at low or high dose, single or two shots; 5 received placebo; per-sample allocation not given. Specimens were obtained on day 63 following the first vaccine or placebo injection. The specimen comprised peripheral blood, sampled in a trial of Ad26.COV2.S vaccine versus placebo. All receptors come from a person between 18 and 59 years old who received the Ad26.COV2.S COVID-19 vaccine or a placebo.

The chain couples TRBV7-8 to TRBJ2-7; D may correspond to TRBD1 or TRBD2 (6 bases each). The CDR3 covers 14 residues. The germline gives CDR1 SGHVS, CDR2 FQNEAQ. V was clipped by 0 bases and J by 3 bases, with 9 bases between them. CDR3 DNA: TGTGCCAGCAGCTTAGCGGGGGGCAGCTACGAGCAGTACTTC. Its protein is CASSLAGGSYEQYF.

The chain employs TRBV25-1 and TRBJ2-7; a weak D match, TRBD2 (5 bases). Germline V CDR1 and CDR2: MGHDK, SYGVNS. This CDR3 has 12 residues. The V end was cut by 2 bases, the J end by 4 bases, with 6 bases between. The CDR3 protein is CASSEPGYEQYF. In DNA, the CDR3 is TGTGCCAGCAGTGAACCGGGATACGAGCAGTACTTC.

This chain links TRBV25-1 with TRBJ2-7; TRBD1 matches at 8 bases. V was clipped by 6 bases and J by 5 bases; unmatched bases: 6. The V gene's germline CDR1 is MGHDK and CDR2 SYGVNS. CDR3 size: 13 residues. CDR3 sequence reads: CASRGMGQDEQYF. Written as DNA, the CDR3 is TGTGCCAGCAGGGGGATGGGACAGGACGAGCAGTACTTC.

This chain connects TRBV2 to TRBJ1-5; perhaps TRBD1 as D (5 bases). This CDR3 is built from 15 residues. V lost 6 bases, J lost 4 bases, and 16 bases lay in between. Germline CDR1 and CDR2: SNHLY and FYNNEI. The CDR3 protein is CASRSEGIENQPQHF. CDR3 in DNA: TGTGCCAGCAGATCTGAGGGGATCGAGAATCAGCCCCAGCATTTT.

The table lists this clone with a count of one. J is TRBJ2-7 and V is TRBV15, with TRBD2 matching 13 bases. J lost 1 base, V lost 2 bases, and 8 bases had no gene match. This CDR3 is built from 18 residues. Germline assignment: CDR1 LNHNV and CDR2 YYDKDF (reference sequence). CDR3 sequence: CATSRHSGTSGKSYEQYF. The CDR3 nucleotides are TGTGCCACCAGCAGACACTCCGGGACTAGCGGGAAATCCTACGAGCAGTACTTC.

The J gene is TRBJ2-7, the V gene TRBV30; 7 positions match TRBD1. Looked up from germline, CDR1 is GTSNPN and CDR2 is SVGIG (reference sequence). V trimming: 5 bases; J trimming: 2 bases; junction bases outside the gene matches: 6. The length of the CDR3 is 13 residues. The CDR3 coding sequence is TGTGCCTGGGCGTCCGGGACAGCCTACGAGCAGTACTTC. This sequence encodes CAWASGTAYEQYF.

The rearrangement uses TRBV27 and TRBJ1-5; possibly TRBD1 for D (6 bases). The V gene's germline CDR1 is MNHEY and CDR2 SMNVEV (reference sequence). Trimming removed 6 bases from V and 1 base from J, with 7 bases in between. This CDR3 has 13 amino acids. The CDR3 sequence is CASRQGSNQPQHF. DNA of the CDR3: TGTGCCAGCAGACAGGGAAGCAATCAGCCCCAGCATTTT.

V gene TRBV6-2 or TRBV6-3 combines with J gene TRBJ1-5; 11 bases agree with TRBD1. The CDR3 sequence is 14 residues long. The V and J ends lost 4 bases and 6 bases, in that order; junction bases with no gene match: 2. From germline, CDR1 is MNHEY and CDR2 SVGEGT. CDR3 residues: CASSWTGGLQPQHF. The CDR3 DNA sequence: TGTGCCAGCAGTTGGACAGGGGGCCTTCAGCCCCAGCATTTT.

This clone was found a few times. The chain uses TRBV19 and TRBJ1-6, with 8 nucleotides matching TRBD1. The CDR3 runs 13 residues. Germline assignment: CDR1 LNHDA and CDR2 SQIVND (reference sequence). V shed 6 bases and J 8 bases; nucleotides not matched to a gene: 3. CDR3 in amino acids: CASRGQGDSPLHF. Here the CDR3 DNA reads TGTGCCAGTAGAGGACAGGGAGATTCACCCCTCCACTTT.

This chain uses TRBV6-4 with TRBJ1-1; 7 bases align to TRBD1. From germline, CDR1 is MRHNA and CDR2 SNTAGT. The CDR3 loop spans 13 amino acids. Trimming removed 2 bases from V and 4 bases from J; junction bases left unmatched: 1. The CDR3, as DNA: TGTGCCAGCAGTGACGAGGGGGCCACTGAAGCTTTCTTT. This encodes CASSDEGATEAFF.

In regard to this clone: A read error may explain this, as a much larger clone is one base away. Within the sample, other DNA sequences also encode this same CDR3. V usage is TRBV2 and J usage is TRBJ2-7; 8 bases match TRBD1. With V trimmed by 6 bases and J by 3 bases, 1 base remained unmatched. The CDR3 has 12 amino acids. CDR1 SNHLY and CDR2 FYNNEI come from the germline V gene. In DNA, the CDR3 is TGTGCCAGCAGAGACAGGGGCTACGAGCAGTACTTC. Protein sequence: CASRDRGYEQYF.

The rearrangement uses TRBV6-2 or TRBV6-3 and TRBJ1-1; D not resolved. V shed 1 base and J shed 2 bases, with 5 bases lying between them. The CDR3 is 13 residues long. The V gene's germline CDR1 is MNHEY and CDR2 SVGEGT. As DNA, the CDR3 is TGTGCCAGCAGTTACTACATAAACACTGAAGCTTTCTTT. The encoded protein is CASSYYINTEAFF.

The J gene is TRBJ2-3, the V gene TRBV9; 11 bases map to TRBD2. CDR1 is SGDLS and CDR2 is YYNGEE in the germline V gene. The CDR3 extends over 15 amino acids. J gave up 2 bases and V 4 bases, and 3 bases lay outside the gene matches. CDR3: CASSMTSGDTDTQYF. In DNA, the CDR3 is TGTGCCAGCAGCATGACTAGCGGGGACACAGATACGCAGTATTTT.

This clone was seen only a few times. The rearrangement joins TRBV27 to TRBJ2-3; no firm D call. The CDR3 is made up of 15 amino acids. Germline values: CDR1 MNHEY, CDR2 SMNVEV (reference sequence). V shed 3 bases and J shed 4 bases, with 14 bases lying between them. The CDR3, as DNA: TGTGCCAGCAGTTTTTCGCCTTCAGCCCCAGATACGCAGTATTTT. This encodes CASSFSPSAPDTQYF.

The sample holds a few counts of this clone. The V gene is TRBV5-1, the J gene TRBJ2-7, with D possibly matching TRBD1 (5 bases). The CDR3 extends over 15 amino acids. From germline, CDR1 is SGHRS and CDR2 YFSETQ. Trimming left V 1 base short and J 4 bases short, with 15 bases between. CDR3 region: CASSLFSQGKYEQYF. In DNA form, the CDR3 reads TGCGCCAGCAGCTTGTTCTCTCAGGGAAAATACGAGCAGTACTTC.

This rearrangement joins TRBV5-4 to TRBJ2-1; 11 positions agree with TRBD2. The V gene end was trimmed by 0 bases and the J gene end by 8 bases; junction bases not matched to a gene: 7. Per the germline V gene, CDR1 is SGHNT and CDR2 is YYREEE (reference sequence). The CDR3 sequence is 16 residues long. DNA for the CDR3: TGTGCCAGCAGCTTGGGTAGCGGGGGGGCAAAGTATGAGCAGTTCTTC. Its protein is CASSLGSGGAKYEQFF. The complete variable domain, with remaining parts taken from reference TRBV5-4 and TRBJ2-1, reads ETGVTQSPTHLIKTRGQQVTLRCSSQSGHNTVSWYQQALGQGPQFIFQYYREEENGRGNFPPRFSGLQFPNYSSELNVNALELDDSALYLCASSLGSGGAKYEQFFGPGTRLTVL.

This sequence joins TRBV7-7 and TRBJ2-1; 14 positions match TRBD2. CDR3 length: 16 residues. The V and J ends lost 5 bases and 8 bases, in that order; junction bases with no gene match: 8. Looked up from germline, CDR1 is SSHAT and CDR2 is FNYEAQ (reference sequence). The chain's CDR3 is CASSPPGLAGVYEQFF. CDR3 DNA sequence: TGTGCCAGCAGCCCCCCGGGACTAGCGGGAGTGTATGAGCAGTTCTTC. The full variable domain, rest sourced from reference TRBV7-7 and TRBJ2-1, is GAGVSQSPRYKVTKRGQDVTLRCDPISSHATLYWYQQALGQGPEFLTYFNYEAQPDKSGLPSDRFSAERPEGSISTLTIQRTEQRDSAMYRCASSPPGLAGVYEQFFGPGTRLTVL.

The genes are TRBV12-3 or TRBV12-4 and TRBJ1-1; no clear D gene. V dropped 3 bases and J dropped 1 base, with 6 bases sitting between them. This CDR3 is built from 13 residues. The CDR3 nucleotides are TGTGCCAGCAGTTTTGGAGAGAACACTGAAGCTTTCTTT. Encoded protein: CASSFGENTEAFF.

V is TRBV7-6 and J is TRBJ1-6; 11 positions match TRBD1. This CDR3 has 15 residues. Trimming cost V 3 bases and J 7 bases; bases outside gene matches: 2. The germline V gene has CDR1 SGHVS and CDR2 FNYEAQ. DNA of the CDR3: TGTGCCAGCAGCTTTAGGACAGGGGGCAATTCACCCCTCCACTTT. Its translation: CASSFRTGGNSPLHF. The full variable domain, completed using reference TRBV7-6 and TRBJ1-6, is GAGVSQSPRYKVTKRGQDVALRCDPISGHVSLYWYRQALGQGPEFLTYFNYEAQQDKSGLPNDRFSAERPEGSISTLTIQRTEQRDSAMYRCASSFRTGGNSPLHFGNGTRLTVT.

This clone has a single count. CDR3: CASSPPGRGNQPQHF. In nucleotides, the CDR3 is TGTGCCAGCAGTCCCCCGGGACGAGGCAATCAGCCCCAGCATTTT. V and J are TRBV6-2 or TRBV6-3 and TRBJ1-5; possible D gene TRBD1, 5 bases. Per the germline V gene, CDR1 is MNHEY and CDR2 is SVGEGT. V shed 5 bases and J shed 2 bases, with 13 bases lying between them. The CDR3 runs to 15 residues.

The chain couples TRBV2 to TRBJ2-2; D is possibly TRBD1 (6 bases). Germline CDR1 and CDR2: SNHLY and FYNNEI. This CDR3 region has 15 residues. Trimming took 4 bases from V and 0 from J, leaving 9 bases between them. CDR3 in amino acids: CASSAQGSNTGELFF. The CDR3 DNA follows: TGTGCCAGCAGTGCACAGGGATCGAACACCGGGGAGCTGTTTTTT.

This clone appeared a single time. The V gene is TRBV19, the J gene TRBJ1-5; D possibly corresponds to TRBD1 (5 bases). The length of the CDR3 is 16 residues. Trimming removed 3 bases at V and 3 bases at J, with 15 bases between. Germline values: CDR1 LNHDA, CDR2 SQIVND (reference sequence). CDR3 sequence reads: CASSIQQDIFNQPQHF. In DNA, the CDR3 is TGTGCCAGTAGTATCCAACAGGATATCTTCAATCAGCCCCAGCATTTT.

This clone came up a few times. This chain connects TRBV4-1 to TRBJ2-3, with 8 bases that match TRBD2. The junction had 5 bases not matched to a gene; V was cut back by 4 bases and J by 2 bases. Looked up from germline, CDR1 is MGHRA and CDR2 is YSYEKL. The CDR3 length is 15 residues. The CDR3 loop is CASSRQAGDTDTQYF. The DNA of the CDR3 is TGCGCCAGCAGCCGGCAAGCGGGGGACACAGATACGCAGTATTTT.

The rearrangement links TRBV30 to TRBJ2-1; D not certain. V was clipped by 0 bases and J by 8 bases, with 14 bases between them. Germline-derived CDR1 and CDR2 are GTSNPN and SVGIG (reference sequence). The CDR3 spans 14 residues. CDR3 DNA sequence: TGTGCCTGGAGTGTAGGTCTCGTAACCCATGAGCAGTTCTTC. It encodes CAWSVGLVTHEQFF.

The chain uses TRBV19 and TRBJ2-2; 7 nucleotides line up with TRBD1. J was trimmed by 5 bases and V by 3 bases; bases with no gene match: 9. The CDR3 extends over 16 amino acids. The germline V gene encodes CDR1 LNHDA and CDR2 SQIVND (reference sequence). In DNA form, the CDR3 reads TGTGCCAGTAGTATCTCGACAGGGAAGATTACCGGGGAGCTGTTTTTT. Translating it yields CASSISTGKITGELFF.

The chain recombines TRBV7-2 with TRBJ2-1, with 8 bases aligning to TRBD2. J gave up 8 bases and V 6 bases, and 12 bases lay outside the gene matches. Germline CDR1 and CDR2: SGHTA and FQGNSA. This CDR3 region has 15 residues. The CDR3 DNA is TGTGCCAGCAGGGCCGGGACTAGGAGGAGCTATGAGCAGTTCTTC. It encodes CASRAGTRRSYEQFF.